Sequencing of this T cell receptor beta chain was carried out in a study of T cell responses to AZD1222 COVID-19 vaccine. Sequencing was performed with immunoSEQ multiplex PCR; in TCRdb, only in-frame clones are kept and a portion is missing. The profile covers about 150,000 clones, with roughly 90% appearing a single time and 5.5% taken by the ten largest. The CDR3 is made up of 12 amino acids. Trimming took 7 bases from V and 6 from J, leaving 15 bases between them. Germline V lookup: CDR1 SQVTM, CDR2 ANQGSEA. The chain couples TRBV29-1 to TRBJ1-1; weak D call: TRBD1 (5 bases). The sequenced sample was peripheral blood, obtained on day 0 of MenACWY control vaccination. The TCR sequence derives from an adult in good health. The CDR3 nucleotides read TGCAGCGCCCGCGGGGGTAAGGCTGAAGCTTTCTTT. Its translation: CSARGGKAEAFF. Using reference TRBV29-1 and TRBJ1-1 for the parts outside the CDR3, the full variable domain is SAVISQKPSRDICQRGTSLTIQCQVDSQVTMMFWYRQQPGQSLTLIATANQGSEATYESGFVIDKFPISRPNLTFSTLTVSNMSPEDSSIYLCSARGGKAEAFFGQGTRLTVV.